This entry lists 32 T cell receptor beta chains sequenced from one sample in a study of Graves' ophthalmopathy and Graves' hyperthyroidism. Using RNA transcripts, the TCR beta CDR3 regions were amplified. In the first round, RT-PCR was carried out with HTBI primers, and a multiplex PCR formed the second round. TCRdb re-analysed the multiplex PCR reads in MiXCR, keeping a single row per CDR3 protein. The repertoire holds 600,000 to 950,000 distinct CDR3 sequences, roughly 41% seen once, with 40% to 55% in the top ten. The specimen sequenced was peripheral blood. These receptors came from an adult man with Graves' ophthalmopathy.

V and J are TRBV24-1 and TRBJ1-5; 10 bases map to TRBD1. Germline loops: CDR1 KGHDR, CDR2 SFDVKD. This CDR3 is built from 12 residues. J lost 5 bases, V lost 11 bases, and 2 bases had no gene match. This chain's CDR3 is CAIGTGDQPQHF. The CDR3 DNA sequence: TGTGCCATTGGGACAGGGGATCAGCCCCAGCATTTT.

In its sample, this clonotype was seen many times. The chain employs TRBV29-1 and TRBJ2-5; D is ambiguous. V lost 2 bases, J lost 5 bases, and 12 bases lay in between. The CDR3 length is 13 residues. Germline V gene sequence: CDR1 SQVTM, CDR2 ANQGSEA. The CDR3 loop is CSVERRVDETQYF. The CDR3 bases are TGCAGCGTTGAACGTAGGGTTGACGAGACCCAGTACTTC.

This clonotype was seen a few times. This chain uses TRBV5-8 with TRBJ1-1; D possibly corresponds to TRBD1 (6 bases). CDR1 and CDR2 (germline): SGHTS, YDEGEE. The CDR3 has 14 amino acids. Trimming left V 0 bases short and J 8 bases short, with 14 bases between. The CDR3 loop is CASSLALPDREAFF. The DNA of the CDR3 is TGTGCCAGCAGCTTGGCCTTGCCGGACAGAGAAGCTTTCTTT.

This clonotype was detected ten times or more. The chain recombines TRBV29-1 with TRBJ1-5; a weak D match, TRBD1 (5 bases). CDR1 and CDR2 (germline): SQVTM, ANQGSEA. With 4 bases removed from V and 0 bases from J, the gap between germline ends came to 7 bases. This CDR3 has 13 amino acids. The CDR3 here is CSVGGYSNQPQHF. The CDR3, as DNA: TGCAGCGTTGGGGGGTATAGCAATCAGCCCCAGCATTTT.

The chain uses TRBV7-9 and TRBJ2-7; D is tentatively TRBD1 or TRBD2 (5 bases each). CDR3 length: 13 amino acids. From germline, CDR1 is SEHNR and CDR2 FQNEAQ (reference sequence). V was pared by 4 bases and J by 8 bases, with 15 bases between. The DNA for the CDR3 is TGTGCCAGCAGCTCGGGGACGTCTAACAAGCAGTACTTC. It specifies CASSSGTSNKQYF.

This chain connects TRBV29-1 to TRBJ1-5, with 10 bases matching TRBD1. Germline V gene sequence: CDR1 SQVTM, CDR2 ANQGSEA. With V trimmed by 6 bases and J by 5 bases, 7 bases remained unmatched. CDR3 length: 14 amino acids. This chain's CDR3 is CSVETGTGDQPQHF. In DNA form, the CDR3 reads TGCAGCGTGGAAACCGGGACAGGGGATCAGCCCCAGCATTTT.

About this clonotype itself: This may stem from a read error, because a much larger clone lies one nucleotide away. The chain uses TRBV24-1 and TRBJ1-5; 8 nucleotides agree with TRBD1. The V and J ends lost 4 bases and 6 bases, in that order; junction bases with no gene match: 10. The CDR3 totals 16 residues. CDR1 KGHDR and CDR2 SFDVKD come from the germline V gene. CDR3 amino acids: CATSDQSPGGGQPQHF. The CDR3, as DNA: TGTGCCACCAGTGACCAGTCCCCAGGGGGCGGTCAGCCCCAGCATTTT.

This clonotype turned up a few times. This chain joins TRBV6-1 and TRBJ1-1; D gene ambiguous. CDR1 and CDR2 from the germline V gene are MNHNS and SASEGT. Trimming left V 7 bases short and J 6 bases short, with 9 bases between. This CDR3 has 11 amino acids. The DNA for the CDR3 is TGTGCCAGCACCTTTAGCCCTGAAGCTTTCTTT. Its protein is CASTFSPEAFF.

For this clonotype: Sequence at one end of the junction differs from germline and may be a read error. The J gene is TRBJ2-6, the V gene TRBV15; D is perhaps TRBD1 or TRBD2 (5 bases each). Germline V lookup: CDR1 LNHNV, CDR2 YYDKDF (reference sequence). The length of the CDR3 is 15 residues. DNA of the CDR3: TGTGCCATCAGCAGAGATCCCGACGGGGCCAACGCCCTGACTTTC. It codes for CAISRDPDGANALTF.

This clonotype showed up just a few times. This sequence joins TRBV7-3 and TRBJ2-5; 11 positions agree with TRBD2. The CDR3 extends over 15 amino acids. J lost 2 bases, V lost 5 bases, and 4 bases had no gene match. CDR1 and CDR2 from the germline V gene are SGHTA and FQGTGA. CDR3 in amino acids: CASSRTSGRQETQYF. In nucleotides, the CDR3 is TGTGCCAGCAGCCGGACTAGCGGGCGACAAGAGACCCAGTACTTC.

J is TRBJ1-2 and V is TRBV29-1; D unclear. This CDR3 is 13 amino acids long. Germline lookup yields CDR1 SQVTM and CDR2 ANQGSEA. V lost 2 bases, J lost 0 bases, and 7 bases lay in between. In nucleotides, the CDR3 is TGCAGCGTTGAAATTTCCTCTAACTATGGCTACACCTTC. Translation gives CSVEISSNYGYTF.

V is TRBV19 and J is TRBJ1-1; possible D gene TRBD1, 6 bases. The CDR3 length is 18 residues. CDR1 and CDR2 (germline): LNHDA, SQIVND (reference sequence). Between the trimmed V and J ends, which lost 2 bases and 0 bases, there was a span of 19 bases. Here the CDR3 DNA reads TGTGCCAGTAGTATAAGAGGCCGGAACAGGGAACTGAACACTGAAGCTTTCTTT. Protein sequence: CASSIRGRNRELNTEAFF.

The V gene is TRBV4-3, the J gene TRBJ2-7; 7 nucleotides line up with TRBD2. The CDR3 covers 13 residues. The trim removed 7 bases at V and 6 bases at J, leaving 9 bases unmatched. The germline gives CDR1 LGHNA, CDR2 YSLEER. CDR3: CASTGREGREQYF. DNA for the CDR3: TGCGCCAGCACCGGAAGGGAGGGTCGCGAGCAGTACTTC.

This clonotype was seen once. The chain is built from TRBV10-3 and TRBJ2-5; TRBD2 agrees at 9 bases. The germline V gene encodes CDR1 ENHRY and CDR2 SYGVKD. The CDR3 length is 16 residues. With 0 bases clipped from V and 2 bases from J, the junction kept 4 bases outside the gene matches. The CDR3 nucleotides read TGTGCCATCAGTGAGTCGCGGCTAGCGGGACAAGAGACCCAGTACTTC. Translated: CAISESRLAGQETQYF.

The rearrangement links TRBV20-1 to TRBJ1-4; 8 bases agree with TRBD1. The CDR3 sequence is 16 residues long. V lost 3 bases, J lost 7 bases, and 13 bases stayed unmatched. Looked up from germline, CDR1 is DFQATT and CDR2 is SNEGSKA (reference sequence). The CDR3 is CSASEYYRDRSEKLFF. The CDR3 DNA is TGCAGTGCTAGTGAATACTACAGGGACAGGAGTGAAAAACTGTTTTTT.

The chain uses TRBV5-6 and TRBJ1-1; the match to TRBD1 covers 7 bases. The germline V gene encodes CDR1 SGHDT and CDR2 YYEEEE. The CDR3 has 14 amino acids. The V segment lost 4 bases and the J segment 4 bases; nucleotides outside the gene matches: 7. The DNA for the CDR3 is TGTGCCAGCAGCCACAAGGGACAGCCCACTGAAGCTTTCTTT. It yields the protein CASSHKGQPTEAFF.

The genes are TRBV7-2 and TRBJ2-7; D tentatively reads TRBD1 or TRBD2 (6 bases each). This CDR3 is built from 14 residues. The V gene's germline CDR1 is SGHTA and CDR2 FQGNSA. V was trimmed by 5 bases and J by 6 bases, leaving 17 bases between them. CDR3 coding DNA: TGTGCCAGCAGCGGGGGGCTATCTCTTGGCGAGCAGTACTTC. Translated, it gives CASSGGLSLGEQYF. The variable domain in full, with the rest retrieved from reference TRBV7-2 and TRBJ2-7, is GAGVSQSPSNKVTEKGKDVELRCDPISGHTALYWYRQSLGQGLEFLIYFQGNSAPDKSGLPSDRFSAERTGGSVSTLTIQRTQQEDSAVYLCASSGGLSLGEQYFGPGTRLTVT.

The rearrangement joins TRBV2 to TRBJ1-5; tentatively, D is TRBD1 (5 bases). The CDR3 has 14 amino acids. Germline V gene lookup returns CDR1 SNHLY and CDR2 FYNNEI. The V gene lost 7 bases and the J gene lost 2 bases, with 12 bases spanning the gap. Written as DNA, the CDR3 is TGTGCCAGCACTACACAGGAAGGCAATCAGCCCCAGCATTTT. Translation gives CASTTQEGNQPQHF.

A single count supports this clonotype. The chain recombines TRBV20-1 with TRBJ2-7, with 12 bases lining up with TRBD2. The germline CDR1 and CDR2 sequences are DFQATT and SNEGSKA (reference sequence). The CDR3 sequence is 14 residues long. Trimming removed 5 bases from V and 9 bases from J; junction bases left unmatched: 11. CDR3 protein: CSAGPPSGGAGQYF. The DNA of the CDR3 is TGCAGTGCTGGTCCCCCTAGCGGGGGGGCCGGGCAGTACTTC.

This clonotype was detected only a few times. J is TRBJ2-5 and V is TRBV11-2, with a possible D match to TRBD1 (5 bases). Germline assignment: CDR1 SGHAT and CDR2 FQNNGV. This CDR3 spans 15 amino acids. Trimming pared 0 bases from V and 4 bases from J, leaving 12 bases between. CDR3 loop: CASSLEYGQRETQYF. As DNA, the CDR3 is TGTGCCAGCAGCTTAGAGTACGGACAACGAGAGACCCAGTACTTC.

The CDR3 is CSASHGTSYEQYF. CDR3 nucleotide sequence: TGCAGTGCTAGCCATGGGACCTCCTACGAGCAGTACTTC. The gene calls are TRBV20-1 and TRBJ2-7; either TRBD1 or TRBD2 may supply D (5 bases each). The CDR3 is 13 residues long. Looked up from germline, CDR1 is DFQATT and CDR2 is SNEGSKA (reference sequence). The V end was cut by 3 bases, the J end by 0 bases, with 9 bases between.

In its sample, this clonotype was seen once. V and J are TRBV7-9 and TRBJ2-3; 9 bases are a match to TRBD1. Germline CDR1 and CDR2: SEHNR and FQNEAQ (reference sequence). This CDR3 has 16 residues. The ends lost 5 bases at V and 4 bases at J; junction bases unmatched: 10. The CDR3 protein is CASSLPGQGVADTQYF. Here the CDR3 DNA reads TGTGCCAGCAGCCTACCGGGACAGGGTGTCGCAGATACGCAGTATTTT.

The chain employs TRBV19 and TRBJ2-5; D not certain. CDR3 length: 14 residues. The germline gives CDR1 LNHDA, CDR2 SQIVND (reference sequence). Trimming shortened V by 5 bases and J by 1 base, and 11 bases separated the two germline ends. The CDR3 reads CASSVGPVQETQYF. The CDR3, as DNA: TGTGCCAGTAGTGTTGGTCCGGTCCAAGAGACCCAGTACTTC.

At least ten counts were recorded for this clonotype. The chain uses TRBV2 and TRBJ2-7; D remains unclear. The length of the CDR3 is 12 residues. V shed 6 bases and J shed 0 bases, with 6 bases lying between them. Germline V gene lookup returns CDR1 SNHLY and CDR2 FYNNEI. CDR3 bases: TGTGCCAGCAGCGACTTCTCCTACGAGCAGTACTTC. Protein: CASSDFSYEQYF.

The CDR3 bases are TGCAGTGCCCCCGAGGGGGGTACCTACGAGCAGTACTTC. Translation gives CSAPEGGTYEQYF. The chain couples TRBV20-1 to TRBJ2-7; D could derive from TRBD1 or TRBD2 (6 bases each). CDR1 is DFQATT and CDR2 is SNEGSKA in the germline V gene (reference sequence). V gave up 6 bases and J gave up 2 bases, with 14 bases separating them. The CDR3 runs 13 residues.

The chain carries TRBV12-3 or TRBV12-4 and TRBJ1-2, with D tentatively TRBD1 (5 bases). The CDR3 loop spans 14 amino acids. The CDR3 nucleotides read TGTGCTAGTGGTTTTGTAGGGGCTAACTATGGCTACACCTTC. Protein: CASGFVGANYGYTF.

The CDR3 spells CASSQDPVYEQYF. The CDR3 DNA is TGCGCCAGCAGCCAAGACCCCGTTTACGAGCAGTACTTC. The chain carries TRBV4-1 and TRBJ2-7; D is unclear. Germline CDR1 reads MGHRA; CDR2 reads YSYEKL. The CDR3 runs to 13 residues. Trimming took off 0 bases at V and 4 bases at J, with 7 bases between the two ends.

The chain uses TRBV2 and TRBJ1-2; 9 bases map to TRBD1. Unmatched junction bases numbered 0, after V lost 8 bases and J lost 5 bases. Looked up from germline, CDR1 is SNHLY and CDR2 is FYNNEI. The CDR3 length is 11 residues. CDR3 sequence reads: CASGTGYGYTF. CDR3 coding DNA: TGTGCCAGCGGGACAGGGTATGGCTACACCTTC.

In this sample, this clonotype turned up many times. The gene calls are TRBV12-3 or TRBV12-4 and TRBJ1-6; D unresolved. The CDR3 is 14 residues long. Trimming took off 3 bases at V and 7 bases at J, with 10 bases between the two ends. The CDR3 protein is CASSLYYRNSPLHF. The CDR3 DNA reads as TGTGCCAGCAGTTTGTACTATCGCAATTCACCCCTCCACTTT.

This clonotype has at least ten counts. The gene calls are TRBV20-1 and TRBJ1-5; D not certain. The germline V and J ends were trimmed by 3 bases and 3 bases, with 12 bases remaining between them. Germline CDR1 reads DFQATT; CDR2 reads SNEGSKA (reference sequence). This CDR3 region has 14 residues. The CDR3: CSARGSGVNQPQHF. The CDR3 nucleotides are TGCAGTGCTAGGGGCTCCGGAGTCAATCAGCCCCAGCATTTT.

The CDR3 DNA reads TGTGCCAGCAGCACCCCAACAGGGGTAGACTACGAGCAGTACTTC. Protein sequence: CASSTPTGVDYEQYF. This sequence joins TRBV7-6 and TRBJ2-7; TRBD1 agrees at 7 bases. There are 15 residues in the CDR3. CDR1 is SGHVS, CDR2 FNYEAQ, per germline. The V segment lost 5 bases and the J segment 3 bases; nucleotides outside the gene matches: 10.

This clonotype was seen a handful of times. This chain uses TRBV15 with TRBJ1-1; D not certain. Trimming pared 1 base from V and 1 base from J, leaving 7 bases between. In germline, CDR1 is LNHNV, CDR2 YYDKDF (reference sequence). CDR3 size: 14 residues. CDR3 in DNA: TGTGCCACCAGCAGAGTGTCAGCGAACACTGAAGCTTTCTTT. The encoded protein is CATSRVSANTEAFF.